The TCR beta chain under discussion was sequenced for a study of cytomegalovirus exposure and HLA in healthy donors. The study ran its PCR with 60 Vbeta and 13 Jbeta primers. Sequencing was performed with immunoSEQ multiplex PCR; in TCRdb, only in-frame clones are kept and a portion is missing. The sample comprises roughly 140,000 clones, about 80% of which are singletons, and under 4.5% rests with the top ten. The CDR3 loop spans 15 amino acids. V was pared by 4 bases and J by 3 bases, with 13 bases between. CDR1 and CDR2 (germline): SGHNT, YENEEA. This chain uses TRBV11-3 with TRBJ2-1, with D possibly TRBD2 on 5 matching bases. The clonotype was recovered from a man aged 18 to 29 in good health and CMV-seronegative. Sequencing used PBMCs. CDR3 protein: CASSSDPGNYNEQFF. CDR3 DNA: TGTGCCAGCAGCTCCGATCCGGGAAACTACAATGAGCAGTTCTTC.